The rows below give T cell receptor beta chains drawn from one sample of a study of blood T cell repertoires in COVID-19. Assay used: immunoSEQ multiplex PCR; TCRdb lists only in-frame clones, some missing. The data hold over 35,000 clones, with around nine tenths observed a single time. The material sequenced was peripheral blood. The source is a man aged 35 to 55 with COVID-19, enrolled during active disease. Each CDR3 is given with its conserved first and last residue. Fields, in order: V gene, D gene, J gene, clone size, CDR3 DNA, CDR3 protein. A D gene is named only where the DNA matches it firmly. The size field is filled for only some rows; it gives once, few, many or a size class.

TRBV30	NA	TRBJ1-1	NA	TGTGCCTGGAGCGGGGGGGGAGGGCACACTGAAGCTTTCTTT	CAWSGGGGHTEAFF
TRBV3-1/TRBV3-2	TRBD1	TRBJ2-5	NA	TGTGCCAGCAGCACAACAACAGGGGGCGCAGAGACCCAGTACTTC	CASSTTTGGAETQYF
TRBV2	TRBD1	TRBJ2-3	NA	TGTGCCAGCGTTGTCGAGACAGGGGTGGGTACGCAGTATTTT	CASVVETGVGTQYF
TRBV2	NA	TRBJ2-3	NA	TGTGCCAGCAGTCAAACAGATACGCAGTATTTT	CASSQTDTQYF
TRBV18	TRBD1	TRBJ2-1	NA	TGTGCCAGCTCACCCCAGGACAGGGACCCTTCCTACAATGAGCAGTTCTTC	CASSPQDRDPSYNEQFF
TRBV7-8	NA	TRBJ2-7	NA	TGTGCCAGCAGCCCCCCGTCGGGGAATTCCGTTTACGAGCAGTACTTC	CASSPPSGNSVYEQYF
TRBV4-1	NA	TRBJ2-1	NA	TGCGCCAGCAGCCAAAACCCTAGCTTTCCTGTCTACAATGAGCAGTTCTTC	CASSQNPSFPVYNEQFF
TRBV2	NA	TRBJ1-1	once	TGTGCCAGCAGGCTGGACAGCCTGTCCGGGAACACTGAAGCTTTCTTT	CASRLDSLSGNTEAFF
TRBV19	NA	TRBJ2-2	NA	TGTGCCACCATGGGCAGGGGAGACACCGGGGAGCTGTTTTTT	CATMGRGDTGELFF
TRBV27	NA	TRBJ1-1	NA	TGTGCCAGCAGCTTATATAGGGGATACACTGAAGCTTTCTTT	CASSLYRGYTEAFF
TRBV5-6	NA	TRBJ2-7	NA	TGTGCCAGCAGTCAGATCTCCTACGAGCAGTACTTC	CASSQISYEQYF
TRBV3-1/TRBV3-2	NA	TRBJ2-1	NA	TGTGCCAGCAGCTTGGGGCAGTGGAGTGAGCAGTTCTTC	CASSLGQWSEQFF
TRBV10-3	TRBD1	TRBJ2-2	once	TGTGCCATTCGGACAGGGGGCACCGGGGAGCTGTTTTTT	CAIRTGGTGELFF
TRBV30	NA	TRBJ1-2	NA	TGTGCCTGGAGTGTCTGGGTTTACGGGGGCTACACCTTC	CAWSVWVYGGYTF
TRBV7-9	TRBD2	TRBJ2-1	NA	TGTGCCAGCAGCTTACCGGGGACTAGCGGGGGTGATGAGCAGTTCTTC	CASSLPGTSGGDEQFF
TRBV24-1	TRBD2	TRBJ2-1	NA	TGTGCCACCAGTGACCCGACTAGCGCACCCGGTGGTGAGCAGTTCTTC	CATSDPTSAPGGEQFF
TRBV19	NA	TRBJ2-2	NA	TGTGCCAGTAGCGAGTCCACCGGGGAGCTGTTTTTT	CASSESTGELFF
TRBV29-1	TRBD2	TRBJ2-3	NA	TGCAGCGTGGTAGCGGGAACCACAGATACGCAGTATTTT	CSVVAGTTDTQYF